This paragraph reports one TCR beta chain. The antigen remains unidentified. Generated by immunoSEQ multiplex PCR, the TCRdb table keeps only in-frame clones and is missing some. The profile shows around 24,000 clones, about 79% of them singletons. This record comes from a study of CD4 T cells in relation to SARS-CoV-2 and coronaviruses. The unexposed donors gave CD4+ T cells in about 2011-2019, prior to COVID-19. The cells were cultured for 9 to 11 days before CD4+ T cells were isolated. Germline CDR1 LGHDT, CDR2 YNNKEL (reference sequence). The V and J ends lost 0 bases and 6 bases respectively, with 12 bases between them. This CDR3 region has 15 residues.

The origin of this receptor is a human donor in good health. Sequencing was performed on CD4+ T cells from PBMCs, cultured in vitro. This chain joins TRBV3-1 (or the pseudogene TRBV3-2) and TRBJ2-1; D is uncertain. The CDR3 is CASSQDGVRSNEQFF. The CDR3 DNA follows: TGTGCCAGCAGCCAAGATGGGGTCCGATCCAATGAGCAGTTCTTC.